This section outlines one T cell receptor (beta chain) sequence together with its context. Its antigen target is currently unknown. The record has no base qualities; no much larger clone is one base away. The sample originates from a study of OX40 agonist ivuxolimab in advanced cancers. The study in broad terms: Ivuxolimab was an agonistic, fully human IgG2 monoclonal antibody directed against OX40 (CD134), a costimulatory receptor. The paper reports the monotherapy dose-escalation portion (N of about 52 patients) of the phase I ivuxolimab trial. Intravenous ivuxolimab was administered to patients every 2 weeks at six dose levels: 0.01, 0.1, 0.3, 1.5, 3 and 10 mg/kg. In the dose-escalation cohort, 75% to 90% of patients were male, and the mean age was roughly 60 years with a range of about 23 to 79. Peripheral TCRbeta sequencing aimed to test whether ivuxolimab altered TCR sequence diversity and caused clonal T-cell expansion. Of the roughly 53 patients in dose escalation, 19 had hepatocellular carcinoma, roughly 15 had melanoma, 9 had renal cell carcinoma and 9 had head and neck cancer. Prior anti-PD-1, anti-PD-L1 or anti-CTLA-4 therapy was permitted, and checkpoint inhibitors had been received by more than 35% of dose-escalation patients. Partial responses occurred in three dose-escalation patients, of whom one had hepatocellular carcinoma and two had cutaneous melanoma. Overall results and qualifications from the work: After ivuxolimab, CD8+ T cells had more expanded clones than CD4+ T cells on average. Partial responders in the 0.1-3.0 mg/kg groups had among the lowest normalized peripheral clonal expansion, especially among CD8+ T cells. Low levels of normalized T-cell clonal expansion were also seen in some patients who did not respond. Clonal expansion of both CD4+ and CD8+ blood T cells was observed from baseline to week 6 at doses 0.1 to 3.0 mg/kg. The antigen specificity of the clonally expanded peripheral T cells was not determined.

To sequence the TCRbeta CDR3 region, genomic DNA was isolated from the sorted cells. The immunoSEQ Assay was used to sequence the TCRbeta CDR3 regions. Not all clones reach the TCRdb copy of this immuneACCESS table, which keeps in-frame sequences only. Checked studies attribute under half of the gap to unresolved V genes and leave the rest unexplained. The sample yields 30,000 to 35,000 clones; approximately 90% were counted once. The biggest ten clones account for over 35% of the sample. The CDR1 and CDR2 encoded by the germline V gene (reference sequence) are LNHDA and SQIVND. The CDR3 spans 15 residues, from the cysteine through the phenylalanine. The only DNA kept is the CDR3, 45 bases in frame from the first base. The germline V and J ends show losses of 1 base and 5 bases respectively, and no gene match explains 5 bases of the junction. Patients with autoimmune disease history or receiving systemic immunosuppression were excluded from the trial. Peripheral blood for TCR sequencing was collected from all dose cohorts at baseline, on cycle 4 day 1, and on cycle 7 day 1. The samples were drawn from a first-in-human, open-label, multicenter phase I dose-escalation trial of ivuxolimab. Adults with locally advanced or metastatic melanoma, renal cell carcinoma, hepatocellular carcinoma or head and neck squamous cell carcinoma were enrolled in the trial. Before TCR sequencing, CD4+ and CD8+ T cells were separately sorted from peripheral blood.

The sequence links TRBV19 to TRBJ1-1; 9 bases in the junction line up with TRBD1. The TCR sequence derives from an adult with an advanced solid tumor such as melanoma, head and neck, liver or kidney cancer. The input for sequencing was CD4+ or CD8+ T cells sorted from blood, taken in a trial of the OX40 agonist ivuxolimab. The nucleotide sequence reads TGTGCCAGTAGTATAGTGACAGGGGGTCTGACTGAAGCTTTCTTT. This translates into CASSIVTGGLTEAFF.